A single sample is the source of the 29 T cell receptor beta chains below, sequenced in a study of beta chain features in type 1 diabetes. Sequencing targeted expressed TCRB transcripts, as all isolated RNA had been reverse transcribed. TCRdb's copy holds only in-frame clones and misses some; the assay was immunoSEQ multiplex PCR. The sample shows around 320,000 clones, 12% to 15% of them seen only once. Sequencing used central memory CD4+ T cells from blood. The source is a man aged 30-40 years in good health.

This clone was seen a handful of times. The V and J genes are TRBV6-1 and TRBJ1-2, with D uncertain. In germline, CDR1 is MNHNS, CDR2 SASEGT. The CDR3 has 15 residues. The V end lost 3 bases, the J end lost 0 bases, and 11 bases lay between the germline ends. The CDR3 loop reads CASSDAAASNYGYTF. The DNA of the CDR3 is TGTGCCAGCAGTGACGCAGCCGCGTCTAACTATGGCTACACCTTC.

This clone has only a few counts. V is TRBV2 and J is TRBJ2-3, with a weak D call TRBD1 (6 bases). V gave up 5 bases and J gave up 3 bases, with 6 bases separating them. Germline loops: CDR1 SNHLY, CDR2 FYNNEI. There are 12 residues in the CDR3. The CDR3 region has the DNA TGTGCCAGCAGTCAGGGGACAGATACGCAGTATTTT. This encodes CASSQGTDTQYF. Full variable domain (missing parts from reference TRBV2 and TRBJ2-3): EPEVTQTPSHQVTQMGQEVILRCVPISNHLYFYWYRQILGQKVEFLVSFYNNEISEKSEIFDDQFSVERPDGSNFTLKIRSTKLEDSAMYFCASSQGTDTQYFGPGTRLTVL.

The J gene is TRBJ2-2, the V gene TRBV15; 8 bases match TRBD2. The germline V gene has CDR1 LNHNV and CDR2 YYDKDF (reference sequence). The CDR3 is 18 residues long. Trimming removed 5 bases from V and 2 bases from J; junction bases left unmatched: 13. CDR3 loop: CATSSVASGPPNTGELFF. In DNA, the CDR3 is TGTGCCACCAGCTCAGTGGCTAGCGGGCCCCCCAACACCGGGGAGCTGTTTTTT.

This clone has more than one count but fewer than ten. V usage is TRBV6-1 and J usage is TRBJ2-7, with TRBD2 matching 7 bases. The V segment lost 10 bases and the J segment 2 bases; nucleotides outside the gene matches: 14. The CDR3 contains 15 residues. Looked up from germline, CDR1 is MNHNS and CDR2 is SASEGT. The CDR3 coding sequence is TGTGCCACCCGGAGGGGAGCGGGACCCACCTACGAGCAGTACGTC. Amino acids: CATRRGAGPTYEQYV.

J is TRBJ1-2 and V is TRBV11-2; 8 positions match TRBD1. The germline gives CDR1 SGHAT, CDR2 FQNNGV. The CDR3 loop spans 14 amino acids. V gave up 5 bases and J gave up 5 bases; unmatched junction bases: 7. CDR3 in DNA: TGTGCCAGCAGCCAAGGACAGGGAGCATATGGCTACACCTTC. This encodes CASSQGQGAYGYTF.

This clone was detected a few times. The chain is built from TRBV27 and TRBJ2-2; no reliable D call. Germline loops: CDR1 MNHEY, CDR2 SMNVEV (reference sequence). This CDR3 is built from 12 residues. V shed 7 bases and J shed 6 bases, with 9 bases lying between them. In nucleotides, the CDR3 is TGTGCCAGCAAACTTCTGCCCGGGGAGCTGTTTTTT. This sequence encodes CASKLLPGELFF.

The rearrangement links TRBV19 to TRBJ1-1, with D perhaps TRBD1 (5 bases). Deletions cut 4 bases from V and 4 bases from J, with 16 bases between. This CDR3 has 15 amino acids. Germline lookup yields CDR1 LNHDA and CDR2 SQIVND (reference sequence). The CDR3 nucleotides read TGTGCCAGTAGTACCCCCCCAGGGTTGGTCACTGAAGCTTTCTTT. It specifies CASSTPPGLVTEAFF.

V and J are TRBV7-6 and TRBJ2-1; D is perhaps TRBD1 or TRBD2 (5 bases each). This CDR3 spans 17 amino acids. Trimming stripped 5 bases from V and 2 bases from J, with 19 bases between. Germline V gene sequence: CDR1 SGHVS, CDR2 FNYEAQ. The chain's CDR3 is CASSRGPRDATYNEQFF. The CDR3 coding sequence is TGTGCCAGCAGCCGCGGCCCTAGGGACGCAACCTACAATGAGCAGTTCTTC.

In this sample, this clone turned up a few times. The CDR3 nucleotides read TGTGCCAGCAGAGACGGGACAGTGGATCAGCCCCAGCATTTT. Translating gives CASRDGTVDQPQHF. The V and J genes are TRBV6-5 and TRBJ1-5, with TRBD1 matching 7 bases. CDR3 length: 14 amino acids. Germline V gives CDR1 MNHEY, CDR2 SVGAGI. Losses at the gene ends were 6 bases for V and 5 bases for J; bases not matched to a gene: 7.

This clone was recorded a few times. The chain is built from TRBV7-2 and TRBJ1-1, with 9 bases identical to TRBD1. The CDR3 consists of 14 residues. The J segment lost 6 bases and the V segment lost 3 bases, leaving 5 bases of the junction unmatched. Germline loops: CDR1 SGHTA, CDR2 FQGNSA. The CDR3 loop reads CASSFGTGSSEAFF. As DNA, the CDR3 is TGTGCCAGCAGCTTTGGGACAGGGTCCTCTGAAGCTTTCTTT.

This clone came up a few times. The gene calls are TRBV29-1 and TRBJ2-1, with 7 positions matching TRBD1. Germline CDR1 SQVTM, CDR2 ANQGSEA. There are 12 residues in the CDR3. The trim removed 6 bases at V and 7 bases at J, leaving 6 bases unmatched. CDR3: CSVVKTGNEQFF. The CDR3 region has the DNA TGCAGCGTGGTAAAGACAGGGAATGAGCAGTTCTTC.

The chain has TRBV6-1 and TRBJ2-1; possibly TRBD1 for D (5 bases). The CDR3 totals 12 residues. Germline CDR1 is MNHNS and CDR2 is SASEGT. V was shortened by 5 bases and J by 5 bases, with 7 bases between the two germline ends. CDR3 nucleotide sequence: TGTGCCAGCAGTTTAGGGGACAATGAGCAGTTCTTC. Translation gives CASSLGDNEQFF.

The chain has TRBV6-1 and TRBJ2-7; 9 bases align to TRBD2. The CDR3 is 16 amino acids. With 2 bases clipped from V and 4 bases from J, the junction kept 9 bases outside the gene matches. Germline lookup yields CDR1 MNHNS and CDR2 SASEGT. Here the CDR3 reads CASSESVAGDVYEQYV. CDR3 DNA: TGTGCCAGCAGTGAATCTGTAGCGGGAGATGTATACGAGCAGTACGTC.

The rearrangement links TRBV7-3 to TRBJ1-2; no definite D call. This CDR3 contains 14 residues. Germline assignment: CDR1 SGHTA and CDR2 FQGTGA. V was trimmed by 4 bases and J by 7 bases, leaving 16 bases between them. The CDR3 spells CASSSGPLGSGYTF. The CDR3 DNA reads as TGTGCCAGCAGCTCCGGACCGCTAGGGTCTGGCTACACCTTC.

This clone was seen only a few times. The CDR3 DNA reads as TGCGCCAGCAGCCAAGATATACGGCTAGCGGGGGGTGGGGAGACCCAGTACTTC. Residues: CASSQDIRLAGGGETQYF. The chain joins TRBV4-3 to TRBJ2-5; TRBD2 matches at 11 bases. The CDR3 consists of 18 residues. The ends lost 0 bases at V and 5 bases at J; junction bases unmatched: 11. Germline CDR1 and CDR2: LGHNA and YSLEER.

This clone came up a few times. CDR3 coding DNA: TGTGCCAGCAGCTTCGGGTCCACAGATACGCAGTATTTT. Translating gives CASSFGSTDTQYF. The V and J genes are TRBV5-6 and TRBJ2-3; D is unresolved. There are 13 residues in the CDR3. Trimming pared 2 bases from V and 2 bases from J, leaving 6 bases between. Germline V gene sequence: CDR1 SGHDT, CDR2 YYEEEE.

The rearrangement links TRBV9 to TRBJ1-1, with D perhaps matching TRBD1 (6 bases). Germline V gives CDR1 SGDLS, CDR2 YYNGEE. CDR3 size: 15 residues. V was cut by 4 bases and J by 5 bases, with 18 bases left in between. DNA for the CDR3: TGTGCCAGCAGCCCAAGTCGGGGGGCGAGGACTGAAGCTTTCTTT. Protein product: CASSPSRGARTEAFF.

This clone showed up just a few times. V is TRBV7-9 and J is TRBJ1-2; no clear D. In germline, CDR1 is SEHNR, CDR2 FQNEAQ (reference sequence). V dropped 5 bases and J dropped 6 bases, with 13 bases sitting between them. CDR3 length: 13 amino acids. The CDR3 is CASSPTGRDGYTF. CDR3 in DNA: TGTGCCAGCAGCCCGACGGGGAGGGATGGCTACACCTTC.

The chain couples TRBV27 to TRBJ2-3; D is ambiguous. Germline CDR1 is MNHEY and CDR2 is SMNVEV (reference sequence). V was trimmed by 5 bases and J by 0 bases, leaving 15 bases between them. This CDR3 contains 16 residues. CDR3 DNA: TGTGCCAGCAGTCTCGCATCTGTGCCTAGCACAGATACGCAGTATTTT. Translated: CASSLASVPSTDTQYF.

The table lists this clone with a few counts. J is TRBJ2-1 and V is TRBV6-1, with D perhaps TRBD2 (6 bases). CDR3 length: 13 residues. The germline V gene encodes CDR1 MNHNS and CDR2 SASEGT. Trimming took off 8 bases at V and 4 bases at J, with 12 bases between the two ends. The DNA for the CDR3 is TGTGCCAGCGGATGGGGACTGTACAATGAGCAGTTCTTC. Translated: CASGWGLYNEQFF.

This clone was found many times. V is TRBV7-7 and J is TRBJ2-7; D is possibly TRBD2 (6 bases). Looked up from germline, CDR1 is SSHAT and CDR2 is FNYEAQ (reference sequence). The CDR3 has 15 residues. The germline V and J ends were trimmed by 5 bases and 7 bases, with 21 bases remaining between them. CDR3 sequence: CASSASGVAGQEQYV. Written as DNA, the CDR3 is TGTGCCAGCAGCGCCTCGGGAGTAGCCGGGCAAGAGCAGTACGTC.

The V and J genes are TRBV7-2 and TRBJ2-2; D may be TRBD1 or TRBD2 (5 bases each). The V gene lost 3 bases and the J gene lost 4 bases, with 12 bases spanning the gap. From germline, CDR1 is SGHTA and CDR2 FQGNSA. The CDR3 extends over 15 amino acids. CDR3 region: CASSLILGATGELFF. As DNA, the CDR3 is TGTGCCAGCAGCTTGATACTAGGGGCCACCGGGGAGCTGTTTTTT.

This clone was picked up many times. The chain carries TRBV10-3 and TRBJ2-5; 7 positions agree with TRBD2. Per germline, CDR1 ENHRY and CDR2 SYGVKD. Trimming at V came to 0 bases and at J to 6 bases, leaving 4 bases not matched to a gene. This CDR3 region has 14 residues. For the CDR3, the DNA is TGTGCCATCAGTGAGTCTAGCGGGTTTCAGACCCAGTACTTC. As protein: CAISESSGFQTQYF.

This clone was observed a handful of times. CDR3 loop: CASRERRDNSNQPQHF. The CDR3 coding sequence is TGTGCCAGCAGGGAACGAAGGGATAATAGCAATCAGCCCCAGCATTTT. The genes are TRBV6-1 and TRBJ1-5; no reliable D call. Looked up from germline, CDR1 is MNHNS and CDR2 is SASEGT. CDR3 length: 16 residues. The ends were cut back, 6 bases at V and 0 bases at J, with 15 bases in the middle.

The chain links TRBV7-3 to TRBJ2-1; D might be TRBD2 (5 bases). V lost 5 bases and J 7 bases, leaving 12 bases between the germline ends. Germline V gene sequence: CDR1 SGHTA, CDR2 FQGTGA. The CDR3 contains 13 residues. The DNA of the CDR3 is TGTGCCAGCAGCAACCAGCGGTCTAATGAGCAGTTCTTC. This sequence encodes CASSNQRSNEQFF.

This clone was picked up many times. V and J are TRBV7-8 and TRBJ2-7; D is possibly TRBD2 (6 bases). The CDR3 totals 15 residues. Germline V gene data show CDR1 as SGHVS and CDR2 as FQNEAQ. Trimming left V 5 bases short and J 4 bases short, with 18 bases between. DNA of the CDR3: TGTGCCAGCAGCCCATCCCCCGGGAGTTTTTACGAGCAGTACGTC. Protein sequence: CASSPSPGSFYEQYV.

This clone was observed at least ten times. The chain carries TRBV4-1 and TRBJ2-1, with a weak D call TRBD1 (5 bases). Germline CDR1 and CDR2: MGHRA and YSYEKL. Trimming took 0 bases from V and 3 from J, leaving 9 bases between them. CDR3 length equals 15 residues. CDR3 bases: TGCGCCAGCAGCCAAGACTACGGACACTACAATGAGCAGTTCTTC. It encodes CASSQDYGHYNEQFF.

V gene TRBV7-2 combines with J gene TRBJ2-7, with a tentative D call TRBD1 (6 bases). CDR3 size: 13 residues. Trimming shortened V by 5 bases and J by 1 base, and 9 bases separated the two germline ends. Germline CDR1 is SGHTA and CDR2 is FQGNSA. CDR3 in amino acids: CASSAGESYEQYV. The DNA for the CDR3 is TGTGCCAGCAGCGCAGGGGAGTCCTACGAGCAGTACGTC.

This clone was counted ten times or more. The gene calls are TRBV27 and TRBJ2-7; D remains ambiguous. Germline V gene lookup returns CDR1 MNHEY and CDR2 SMNVEV (reference sequence). The CDR3 spans 13 residues. Between the trimmed V and J ends, which lost 5 bases and 2 bases, there was a span of 10 bases. The CDR3 sequence: CASSPRATYEQYV. For the CDR3, the DNA is TGTGCCAGCAGTCCCCGGGCAACCTACGAGCAGTACGTC.